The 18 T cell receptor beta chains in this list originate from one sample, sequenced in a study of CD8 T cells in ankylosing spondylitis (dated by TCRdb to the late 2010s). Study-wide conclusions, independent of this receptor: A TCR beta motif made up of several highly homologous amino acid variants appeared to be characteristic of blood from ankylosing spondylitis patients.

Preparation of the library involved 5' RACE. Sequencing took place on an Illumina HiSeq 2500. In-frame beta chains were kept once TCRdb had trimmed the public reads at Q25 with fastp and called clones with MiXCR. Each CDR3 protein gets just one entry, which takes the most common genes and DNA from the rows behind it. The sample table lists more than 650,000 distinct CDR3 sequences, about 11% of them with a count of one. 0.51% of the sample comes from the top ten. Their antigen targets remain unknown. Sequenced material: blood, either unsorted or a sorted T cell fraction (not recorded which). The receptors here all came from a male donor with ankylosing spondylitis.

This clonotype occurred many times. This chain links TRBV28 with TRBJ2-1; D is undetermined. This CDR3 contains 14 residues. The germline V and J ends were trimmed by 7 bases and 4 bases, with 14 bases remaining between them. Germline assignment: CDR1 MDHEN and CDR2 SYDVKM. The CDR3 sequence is CASIDSYRYNEQFF. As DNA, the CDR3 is TGTGCCAGCATTGATAGCTACCGATACAATGAGCAGTTCTTC.

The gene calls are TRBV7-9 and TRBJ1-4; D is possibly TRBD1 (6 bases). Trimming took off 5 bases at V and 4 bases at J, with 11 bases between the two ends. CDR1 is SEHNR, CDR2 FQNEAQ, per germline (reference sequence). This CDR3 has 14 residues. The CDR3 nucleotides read TGTGCCAGCAGCCCCAGGGGACGTAATGAAAAACTGTTTTTT. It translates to CASSPRGRNEKLFF.

The CDR3 coding sequence is TGTGCCAGTAGTGAGGGCTGGGGTGCCAAAAACATTCAGTACTTC. Translation: CASSEGWGAKNIQYF. The chain combines TRBV19 with TRBJ2-4; D is possibly TRBD2 (5 bases). V was pared by 5 bases and J by 1 base, with 12 bases between. The CDR3 is 15 residues long. The germline gives CDR1 LNHDA, CDR2 SQIVND (reference sequence).

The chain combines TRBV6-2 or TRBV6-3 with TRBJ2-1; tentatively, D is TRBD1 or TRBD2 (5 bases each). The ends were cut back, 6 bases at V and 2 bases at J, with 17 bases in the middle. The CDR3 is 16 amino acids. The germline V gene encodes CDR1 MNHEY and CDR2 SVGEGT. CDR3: CASSPGPSLTYNEQFF. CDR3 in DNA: TGTGCCAGCAGCCCGGGGCCATCTTTAACCTACAATGAGCAGTTCTTC.

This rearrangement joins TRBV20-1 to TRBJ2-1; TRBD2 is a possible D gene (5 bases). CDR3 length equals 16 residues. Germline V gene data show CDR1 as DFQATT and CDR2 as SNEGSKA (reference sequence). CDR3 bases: TGCACCATCAGGAGGCCAGACCCCCTCCTCTCCGATGAGCAGTTCTTC. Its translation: CTIRRPDPLLSDEQFF.

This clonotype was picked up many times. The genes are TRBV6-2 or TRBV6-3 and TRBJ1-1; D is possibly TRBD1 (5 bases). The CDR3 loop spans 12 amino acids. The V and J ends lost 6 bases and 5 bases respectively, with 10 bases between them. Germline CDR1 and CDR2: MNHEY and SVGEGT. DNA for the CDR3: TGTGCCAGCAGCGACAGATGGACTGAAGCTTTCTTT. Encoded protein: CASSDRWTEAFF.

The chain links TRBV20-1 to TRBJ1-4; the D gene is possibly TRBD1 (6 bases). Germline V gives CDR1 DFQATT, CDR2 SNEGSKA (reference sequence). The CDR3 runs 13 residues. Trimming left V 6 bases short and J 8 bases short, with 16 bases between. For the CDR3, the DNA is TGCAGTGCCTTACGACAGGAGGGAGAAAAACTGTTTTTT. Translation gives CSALRQEGEKLFF.

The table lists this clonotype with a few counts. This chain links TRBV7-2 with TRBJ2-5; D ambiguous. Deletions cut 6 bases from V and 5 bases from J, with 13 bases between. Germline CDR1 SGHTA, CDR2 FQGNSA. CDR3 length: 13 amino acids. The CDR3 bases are TGTGCCAGCAGAACACGAGTGGTTGAGACCCAGTACTTC. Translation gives CASRTRVVETQYF.

The CDR3 is CASRYPGTGPYEQYF. As DNA, the CDR3 is TGTGCCAGCAGGTATCCCGGGACAGGGCCCTACGAGCAGTACTTC. The chain links TRBV28 to TRBJ2-7; TRBD1 agrees at 9 bases. Losses at the gene ends were 6 bases for V and 2 bases for J; bases not matched to a gene: 8. The V gene's germline CDR1 is MDHEN and CDR2 SYDVKM. CDR3 length: 15 residues. Full variable domain (rest looked up from reference TRBV28 and TRBJ2-7): DVKVTQSSRYLVKRTGEKVFLECVQDMDHENMFWYRQDPGLGLRLIYFSYDVKMKEKGDIPEGYSVSREKKERFSLILESASTNQTSMYLCASRYPGTGPYEQYFGPGTRLTVT.

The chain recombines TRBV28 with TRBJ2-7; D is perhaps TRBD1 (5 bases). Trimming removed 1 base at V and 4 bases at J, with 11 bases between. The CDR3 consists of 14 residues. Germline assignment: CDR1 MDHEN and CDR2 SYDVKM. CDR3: CASSLFTGRYEQYF. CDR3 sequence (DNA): TGTGCCAGCAGTTTATTCACAGGCCGGTACGAGCAGTACTTC. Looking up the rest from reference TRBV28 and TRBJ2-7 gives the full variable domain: DVKVTQSSRYLVKRTGEKVFLECVQDMDHENMFWYRQDPGLGLRLIYFSYDVKMKEKGDIPEGYSVSREKKERFSLILESASTNQTSMYLCASSLFTGRYEQYFGPGTRLTVT.

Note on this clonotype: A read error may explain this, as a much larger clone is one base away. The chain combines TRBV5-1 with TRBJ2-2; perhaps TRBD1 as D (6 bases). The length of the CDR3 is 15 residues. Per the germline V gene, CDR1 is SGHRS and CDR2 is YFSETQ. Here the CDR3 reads CASSLDRVMAGELLF. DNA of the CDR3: TGCGCCAGCAGCTTGGACAGGGTAATGGCCGGGGAGCTGCTTTTT. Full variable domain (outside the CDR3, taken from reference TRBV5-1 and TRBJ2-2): KAGVTQTPRYLIKTRGQQVTLSCSPISGHRSVSWYQQTPGQGLQFLFEYFSETQRNKGNFPGRFSGRQFSNSRSEMNVSTLELGDSALYLCASSLDRVMAGELLFGEGSRLTVL.

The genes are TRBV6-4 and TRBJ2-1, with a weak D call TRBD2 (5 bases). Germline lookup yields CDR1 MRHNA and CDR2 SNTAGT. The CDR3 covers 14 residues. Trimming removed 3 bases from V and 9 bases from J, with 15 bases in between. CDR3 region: CASSEEYGLAEQFF. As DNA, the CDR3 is TGTGCCAGCAGTGAGGAGTATGGACTCGCTGAGCAGTTCTTC.

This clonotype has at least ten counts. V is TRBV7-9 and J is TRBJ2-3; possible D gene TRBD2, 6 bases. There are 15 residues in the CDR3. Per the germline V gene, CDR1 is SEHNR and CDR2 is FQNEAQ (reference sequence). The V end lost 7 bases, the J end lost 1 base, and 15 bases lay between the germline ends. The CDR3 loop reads CASTRGGVGTDTQYF. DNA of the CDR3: TGTGCCAGCACCCGAGGCGGGGTAGGCACAGATACGCAGTATTTT.

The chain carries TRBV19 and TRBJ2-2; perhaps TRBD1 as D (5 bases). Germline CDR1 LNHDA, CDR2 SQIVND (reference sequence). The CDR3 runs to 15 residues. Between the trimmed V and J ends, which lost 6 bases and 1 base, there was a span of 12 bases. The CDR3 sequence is CASRTGTLNTGELFF. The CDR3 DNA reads TGTGCCAGTAGAACAGGAACCCTGAACACCGGGGAGCTGTTTTTT.

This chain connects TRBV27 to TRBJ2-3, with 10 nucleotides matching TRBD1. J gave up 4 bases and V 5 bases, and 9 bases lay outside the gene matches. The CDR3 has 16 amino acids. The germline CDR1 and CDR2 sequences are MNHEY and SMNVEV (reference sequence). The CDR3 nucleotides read TGTGCCAGCAGTAGATCCCGGGACAGGGGACCAGATACGCAGTATTTT. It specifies CASSRSRDRGPDTQYF.

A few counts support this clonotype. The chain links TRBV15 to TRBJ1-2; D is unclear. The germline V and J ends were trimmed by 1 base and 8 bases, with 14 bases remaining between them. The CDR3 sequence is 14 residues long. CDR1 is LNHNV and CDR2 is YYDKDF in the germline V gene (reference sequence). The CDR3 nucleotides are TGTGCCACCAGCAGAGTTCGGAGGACGGAAGGCTACACCTTC. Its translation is CATSRVRRTEGYTF.

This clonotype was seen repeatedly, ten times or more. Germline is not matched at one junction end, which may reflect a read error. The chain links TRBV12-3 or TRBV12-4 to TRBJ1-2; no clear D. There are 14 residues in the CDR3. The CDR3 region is CASSLAQSKYGYTF. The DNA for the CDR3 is TGTGCCAGCAGTCTCGCTCAGTCTAAGTATGGCTACACCTTC.

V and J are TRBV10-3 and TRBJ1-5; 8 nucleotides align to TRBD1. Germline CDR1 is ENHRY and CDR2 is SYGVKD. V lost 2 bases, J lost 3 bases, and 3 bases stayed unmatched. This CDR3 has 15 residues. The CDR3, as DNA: TGTGCCATCAGTGAGGCAGGGGGCTCCAATCAGCCCCAGCATTTT. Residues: CAISEAGGSNQPQHF.